This T cell receptor (beta chain) was documented in a study of T cell repertoires in aging, cancer and after chemotherapy. About the study: Pre- and post-chemotherapy samples were paired from chronic lymphocytic leukemia patients treated with fludarabine- or bendamustine-based regimens.

Germline CDR1 is SGHDN and CDR2 is FVKESK. CDR3 length: 12 amino acids. With regard to this clonotype: The antigen is unknown.

A mixed TRB-A/B primer pool amplified rearranged TRB by multiplex touch-down PCR. TCRdb redid the calling of the multiplex PCR reads with MiXCR, one entry per CDR3 protein. The table includes 6,000 to 8,500 distinct CDR3 sequences, 30% detected once. Peripheral blood genomic DNA, not sorted cells or RNA, was the template. Overall study findings and caveats: Untreated cancer patients had significantly lower blood TCR diversity than age-matched healthy donors. The repertoire data cannot show anything about immunological memory following chemotherapy. Rebound thymic output was suggested by rising median generation probability during chemotherapy in each cancer cohort.

Source material: blood. The receptor comes from a human donor with a blood cancer. This chain uses TRBV14 with TRBJ1-1, with D maybe TRBD1 (5 bases). The DNA end favors TRBJ1-6, so the J call may be wrong. The CDR3 loop is CASSQTETPLHF. Written as DNA, the CDR3 is TGTGCCAGCAGCCAGACAGAGACACCCCTCCACTTT.